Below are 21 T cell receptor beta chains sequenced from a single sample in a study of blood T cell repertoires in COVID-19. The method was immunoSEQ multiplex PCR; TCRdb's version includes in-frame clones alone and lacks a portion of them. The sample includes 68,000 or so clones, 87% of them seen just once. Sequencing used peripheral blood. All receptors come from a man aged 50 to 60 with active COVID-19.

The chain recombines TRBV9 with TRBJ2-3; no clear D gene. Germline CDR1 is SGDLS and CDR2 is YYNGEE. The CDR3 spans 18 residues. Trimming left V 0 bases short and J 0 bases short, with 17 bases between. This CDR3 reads CASSVARFGGSSTDTQYF. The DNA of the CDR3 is TGTGCCAGCAGCGTAGCTAGGTTCGGCGGCTCTAGCACAGATACGCAGTATTTT.

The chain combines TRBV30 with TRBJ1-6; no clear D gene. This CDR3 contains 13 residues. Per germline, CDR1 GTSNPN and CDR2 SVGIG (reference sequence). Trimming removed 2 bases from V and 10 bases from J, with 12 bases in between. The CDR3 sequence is CAWSRQVKSPLHF. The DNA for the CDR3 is TGTGCCTGGAGTCGACAAGTCAAATCACCCCTCCACTTT.

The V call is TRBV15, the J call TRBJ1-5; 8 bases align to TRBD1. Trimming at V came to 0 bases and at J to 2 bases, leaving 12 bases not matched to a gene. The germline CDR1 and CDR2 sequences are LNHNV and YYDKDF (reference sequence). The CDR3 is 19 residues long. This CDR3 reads CATSRDPRTGQFGNQPQHF. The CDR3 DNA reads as TGTGCCACCAGCAGAGATCCCCGGACAGGGCAGTTCGGCAATCAGCCCCAGCATTTT.

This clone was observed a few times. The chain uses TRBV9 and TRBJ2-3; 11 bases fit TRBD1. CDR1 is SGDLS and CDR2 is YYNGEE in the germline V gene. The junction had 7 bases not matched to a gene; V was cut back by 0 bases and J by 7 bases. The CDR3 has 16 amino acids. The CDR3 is CASSVEWTGGLNTQYF. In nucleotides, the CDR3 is TGTGCCAGCAGCGTAGAGTGGACAGGGGGCCTAAATACGCAGTATTTT.

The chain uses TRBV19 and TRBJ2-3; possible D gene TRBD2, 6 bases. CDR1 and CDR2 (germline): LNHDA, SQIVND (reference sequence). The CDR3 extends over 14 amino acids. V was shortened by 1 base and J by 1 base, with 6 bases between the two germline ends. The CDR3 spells CASSIGEGTDTQYF. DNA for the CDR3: TGTGCCAGTAGTATAGGGGAGGGCACAGATACGCAGTATTTT.

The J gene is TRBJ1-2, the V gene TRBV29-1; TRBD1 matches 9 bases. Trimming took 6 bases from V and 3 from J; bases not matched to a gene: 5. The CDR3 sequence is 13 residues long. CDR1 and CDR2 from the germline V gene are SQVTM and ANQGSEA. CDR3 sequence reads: CSVDTGGYYGYTF. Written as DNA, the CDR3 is TGCAGCGTAGATACAGGGGGCTACTATGGCTACACCTTC. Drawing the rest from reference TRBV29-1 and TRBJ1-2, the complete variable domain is SAVISQKPSRDICQRGTSLTIQCQVDSQVTMMFWYRQQPGQSLTLIATANQGSEATYESGFVIDKFPISRPNLTFSTLTVSNMSPEDSSIYLCSVDTGGYYGYTFGSGTRLTVV.

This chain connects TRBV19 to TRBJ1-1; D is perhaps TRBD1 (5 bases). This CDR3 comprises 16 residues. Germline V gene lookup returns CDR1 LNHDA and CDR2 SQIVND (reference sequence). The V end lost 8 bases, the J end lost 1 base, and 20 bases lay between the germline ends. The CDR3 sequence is CASGGTIGGKNTEAFF. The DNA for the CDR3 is TGTGCCAGTGGAGGGACCATTGGGGGTAAGAACACTGAAGCTTTCTTT.

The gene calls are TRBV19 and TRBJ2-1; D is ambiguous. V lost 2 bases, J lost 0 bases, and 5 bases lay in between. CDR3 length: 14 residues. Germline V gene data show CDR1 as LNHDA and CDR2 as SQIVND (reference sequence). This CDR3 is CASSITDSYNEQFF. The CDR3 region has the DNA TGTGCCAGTAGTATAACTGACTCCTACAATGAGCAGTTCTTC.

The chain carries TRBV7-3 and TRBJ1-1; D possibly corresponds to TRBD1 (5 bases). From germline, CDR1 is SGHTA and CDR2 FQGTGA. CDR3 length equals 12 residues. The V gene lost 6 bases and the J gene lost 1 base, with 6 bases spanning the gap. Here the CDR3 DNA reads TGTGCCAGCAGTCAGGGGAACACTGAAGCTTTCTTT. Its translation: CASSQGNTEAFF.

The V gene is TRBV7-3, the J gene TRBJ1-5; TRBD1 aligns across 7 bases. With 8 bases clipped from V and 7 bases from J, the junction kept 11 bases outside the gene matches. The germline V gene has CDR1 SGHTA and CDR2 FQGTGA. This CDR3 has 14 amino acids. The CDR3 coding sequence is TGTGCCAGCCAAAGGGGGCGTCTAGAACAGCCCCAGCATTTT. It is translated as CASQRGRLEQPQHF.

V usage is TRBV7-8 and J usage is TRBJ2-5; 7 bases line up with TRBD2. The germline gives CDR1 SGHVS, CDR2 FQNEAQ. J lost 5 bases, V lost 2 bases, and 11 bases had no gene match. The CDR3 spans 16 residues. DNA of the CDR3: TGTGCCAGCAGCTTATACTCGGGAGGACTTCTGGAGACCCAGTACTTC. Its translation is CASSLYSGGLLETQYF.

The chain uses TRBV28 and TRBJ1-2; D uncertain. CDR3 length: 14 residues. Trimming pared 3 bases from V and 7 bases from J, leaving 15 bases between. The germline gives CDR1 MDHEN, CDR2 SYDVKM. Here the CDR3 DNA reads TGTGCCAGCAGTTTTACGACCGGGTTGAGTGGCTACACCTTC. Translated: CASSFTTGLSGYTF.

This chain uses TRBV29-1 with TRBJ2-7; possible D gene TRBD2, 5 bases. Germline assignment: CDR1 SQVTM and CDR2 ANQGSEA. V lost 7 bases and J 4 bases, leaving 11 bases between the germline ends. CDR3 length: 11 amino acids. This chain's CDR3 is CSGIEGYEQYF. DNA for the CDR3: TGCAGCGGGATTGAGGGATACGAGCAGTACTTC.

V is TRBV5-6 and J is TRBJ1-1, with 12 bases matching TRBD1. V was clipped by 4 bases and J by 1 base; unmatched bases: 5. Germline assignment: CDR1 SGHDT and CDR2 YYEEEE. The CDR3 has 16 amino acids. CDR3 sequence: CASSLGQGAWNTEAFF. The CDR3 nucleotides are TGTGCCAGCAGCCTGGGACAGGGGGCCTGGAACACTGAAGCTTTCTTT. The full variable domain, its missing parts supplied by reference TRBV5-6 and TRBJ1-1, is DAGVTQSPTHLIKTRGQQVTLRCSPKSGHDTVSWYQQALGQGPQFIFQYYEEEERQRGNFPDRFSGHQFPNYSSELNVNALLLGDSALYLCASSLGQGAWNTEAFFGQGTRLTVV.

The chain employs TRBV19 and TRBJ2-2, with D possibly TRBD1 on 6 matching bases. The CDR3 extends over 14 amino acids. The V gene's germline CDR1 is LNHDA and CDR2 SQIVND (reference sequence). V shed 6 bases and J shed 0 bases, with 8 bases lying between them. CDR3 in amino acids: CASRPGANTGELFF. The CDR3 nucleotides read TGTGCCAGTAGGCCAGGGGCGAACACCGGGGAGCTGTTTTTT.

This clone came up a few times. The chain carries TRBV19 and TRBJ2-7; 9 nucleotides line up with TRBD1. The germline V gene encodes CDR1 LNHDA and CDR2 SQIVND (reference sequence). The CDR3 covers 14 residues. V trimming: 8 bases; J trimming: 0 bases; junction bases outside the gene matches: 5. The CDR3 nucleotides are TGTGCCAGTGCGGGGACAGGGAGCTCCTACGAGCAGTACTTC. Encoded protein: CASAGTGSSYEQYF. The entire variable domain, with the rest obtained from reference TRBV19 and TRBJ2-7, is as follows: DGGITQSPKYLFRKEGQNVTLSCEQNLNHDAMYWYRQDPGQGLRLIYYSQIVNDFQKGDIAEGYSVSREKKESFPLTVTSAQKNPTAFYLCASAGTGSSYEQYFGPGTRLTVT.

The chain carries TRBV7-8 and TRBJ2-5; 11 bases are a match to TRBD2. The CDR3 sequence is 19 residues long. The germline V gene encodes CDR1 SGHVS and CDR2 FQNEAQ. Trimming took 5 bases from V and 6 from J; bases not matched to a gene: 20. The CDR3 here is CASSPYRLAGGVSKKTQYF. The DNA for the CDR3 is TGTGCCAGCAGCCCATACCGGCTAGCGGGGGGAGTCTCCAAGAAGACCCAGTACTTC. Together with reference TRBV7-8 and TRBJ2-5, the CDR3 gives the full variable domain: GAGVSQSPRYKVAKRGQDVALRCDPISGHVSLFWYQQALGQGPEFLTYFQNEAQLDKSGLPSDRFFAERPEGSVSTLKIQRTQQEDSAVYLCASSPYRLAGGVSKKTQYFGPGTRLLVL.

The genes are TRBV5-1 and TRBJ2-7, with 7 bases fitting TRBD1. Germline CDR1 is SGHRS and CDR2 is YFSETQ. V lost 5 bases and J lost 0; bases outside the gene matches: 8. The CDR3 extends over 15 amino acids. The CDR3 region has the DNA TGCGCCAGCAGTCCGGCGACAGGGAGCTCCTACGAGCAGTACTTC. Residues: CASSPATGSSYEQYF.

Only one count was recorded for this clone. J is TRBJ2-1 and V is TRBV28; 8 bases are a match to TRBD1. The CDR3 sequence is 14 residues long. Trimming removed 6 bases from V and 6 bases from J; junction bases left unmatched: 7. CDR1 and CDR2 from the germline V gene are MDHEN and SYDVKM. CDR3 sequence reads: CASSRGLFINEQFF. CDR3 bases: TGTGCCAGCAGCAGGGGGCTTTTTATCAATGAGCAGTTCTTC.

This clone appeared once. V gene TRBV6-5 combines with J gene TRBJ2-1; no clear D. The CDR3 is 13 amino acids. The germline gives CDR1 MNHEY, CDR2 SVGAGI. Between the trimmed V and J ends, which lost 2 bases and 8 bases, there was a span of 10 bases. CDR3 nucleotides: TGTGCCAGCAGTTACAAGTTAGGAGATGAGCAGTTCTTC. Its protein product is CASSYKLGDEQFF.

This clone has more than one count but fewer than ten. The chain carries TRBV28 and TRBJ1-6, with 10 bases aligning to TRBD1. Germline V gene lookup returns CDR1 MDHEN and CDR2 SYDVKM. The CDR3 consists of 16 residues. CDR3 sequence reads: CGAGQGRLAYNSPLHF. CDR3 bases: TGTGGGGCGGGACAGGGGAGGCTTGCGTATAATTCACCCCTCCACTTT.